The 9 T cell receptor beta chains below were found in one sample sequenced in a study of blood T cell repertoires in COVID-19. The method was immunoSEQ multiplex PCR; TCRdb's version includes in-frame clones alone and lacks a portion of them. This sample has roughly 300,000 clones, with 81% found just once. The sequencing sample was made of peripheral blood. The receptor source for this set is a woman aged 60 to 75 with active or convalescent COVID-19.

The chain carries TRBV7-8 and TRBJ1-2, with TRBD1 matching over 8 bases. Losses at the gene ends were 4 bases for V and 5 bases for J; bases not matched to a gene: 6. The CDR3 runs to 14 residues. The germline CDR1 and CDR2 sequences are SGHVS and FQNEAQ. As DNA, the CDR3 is TGTGCCAGCAGCTCCGCCGGGACAGGTTATGGCTACACCTTC. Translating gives CASSSAGTGYGYTF.

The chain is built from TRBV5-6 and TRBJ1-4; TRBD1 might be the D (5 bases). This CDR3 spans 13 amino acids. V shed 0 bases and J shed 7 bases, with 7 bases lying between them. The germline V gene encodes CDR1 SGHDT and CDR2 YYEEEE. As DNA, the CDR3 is TGTGCCAGCAGCTTGGTCGGGGGTGAAAAACTGTTTTTT. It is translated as CASSLVGGEKLFF.

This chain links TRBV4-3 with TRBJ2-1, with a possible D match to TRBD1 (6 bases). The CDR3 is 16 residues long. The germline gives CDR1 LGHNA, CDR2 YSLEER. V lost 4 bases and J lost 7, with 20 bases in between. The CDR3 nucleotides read TGCGCCAGCAGCCGGGAACAAGAGATAGGACAGAATGAGCAGTTCTTC. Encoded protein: CASSREQEIGQNEQFF.

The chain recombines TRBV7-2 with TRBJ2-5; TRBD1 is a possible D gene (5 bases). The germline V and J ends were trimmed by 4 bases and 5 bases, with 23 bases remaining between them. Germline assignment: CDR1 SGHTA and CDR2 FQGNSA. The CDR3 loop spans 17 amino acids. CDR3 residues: CASSSSPQARPRETQYF. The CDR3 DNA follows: TGTGCCAGCAGCTCTTCCCCACAGGCCAGACCTCGGGAGACCCAGTACTTC. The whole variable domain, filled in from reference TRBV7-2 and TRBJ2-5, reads GAGVSQSPSNKVTEKGKDVELRCDPISGHTALYWYRQSLGQGLEFLIYFQGNSAPDKSGLPSDRFSAERTGGSVSTLTIQRTQQEDSAVYLCASSSSPQARPRETQYFGPGTRLLVL.

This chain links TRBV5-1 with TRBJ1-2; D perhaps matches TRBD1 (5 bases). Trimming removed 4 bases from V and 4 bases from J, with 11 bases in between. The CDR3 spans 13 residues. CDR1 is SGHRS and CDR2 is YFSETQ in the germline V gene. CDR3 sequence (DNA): TGCGCCAGCAGCGGGGCGTCGAGCTATGGCTACACCTTC. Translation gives CASSGASSYGYTF. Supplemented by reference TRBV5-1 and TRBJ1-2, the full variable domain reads KAGVTQTPRYLIKTRGQQVTLSCSPISGHRSVSWYQQTPGQGLQFLFEYFSETQRNKGNFPGRFSGRQFSNSRSEMNVSTLELGDSALYLCASSGASSYGYTFGSGTRLTVV.

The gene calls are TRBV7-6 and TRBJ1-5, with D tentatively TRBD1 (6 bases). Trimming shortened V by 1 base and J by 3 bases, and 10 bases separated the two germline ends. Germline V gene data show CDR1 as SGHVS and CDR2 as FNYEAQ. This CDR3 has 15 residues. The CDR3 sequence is CASSLEQGLNQPQHF. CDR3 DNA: TGTGCCAGCAGCTTAGAACAGGGCCTCAATCAGCCCCAGCATTTT.

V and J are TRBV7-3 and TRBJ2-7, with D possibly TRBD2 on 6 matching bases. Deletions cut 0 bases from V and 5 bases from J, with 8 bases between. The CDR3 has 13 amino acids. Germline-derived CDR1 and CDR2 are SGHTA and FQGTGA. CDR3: CASSLTRGNEQYF. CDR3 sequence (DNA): TGTGCCAGCAGCTTAACTCGGGGGAACGAGCAGTACTTC.

This chain's CDR3 is CASSLPSAALHF. CDR3 nucleotide sequence: TGTGCCAGCAGTTTACCTTCCGCAGCCCTCCACTTT. The V gene is TRBV27, the J gene TRBJ1-6; D ambiguous. CDR3 length equals 12 residues. Germline values: CDR1 MNHEY, CDR2 SMNVEV (reference sequence). V was shortened by 2 bases and J by 14 bases, with 10 bases between the two germline ends.

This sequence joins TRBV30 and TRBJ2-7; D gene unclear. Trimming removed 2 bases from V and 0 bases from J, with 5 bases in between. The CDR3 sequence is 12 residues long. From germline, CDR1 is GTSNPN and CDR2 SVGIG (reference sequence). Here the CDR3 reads CAWSILSYEQYF. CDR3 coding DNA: TGTGCCTGGAGTATTCTCTCCTACGAGCAGTACTTC.